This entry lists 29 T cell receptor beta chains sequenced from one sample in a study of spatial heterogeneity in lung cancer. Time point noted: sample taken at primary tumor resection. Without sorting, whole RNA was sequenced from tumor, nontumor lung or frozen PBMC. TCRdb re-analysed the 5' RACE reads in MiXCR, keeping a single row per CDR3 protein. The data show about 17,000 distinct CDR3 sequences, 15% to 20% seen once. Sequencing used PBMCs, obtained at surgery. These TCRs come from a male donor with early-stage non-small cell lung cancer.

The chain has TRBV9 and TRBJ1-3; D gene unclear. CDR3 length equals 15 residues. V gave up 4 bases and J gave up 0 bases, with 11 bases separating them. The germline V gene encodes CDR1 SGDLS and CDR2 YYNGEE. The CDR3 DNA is TGTGCCAGCAGCAGGGCCCAGAGCTCTGGAAACACCATATATTTT. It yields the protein CASSRAQSSGNTIYF.

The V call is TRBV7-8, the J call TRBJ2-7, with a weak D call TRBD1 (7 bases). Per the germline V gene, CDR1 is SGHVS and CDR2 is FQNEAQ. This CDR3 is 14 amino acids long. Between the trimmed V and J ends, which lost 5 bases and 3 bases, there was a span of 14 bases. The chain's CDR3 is CASSGGGVGYEQYF. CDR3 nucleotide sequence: TGTGCCAGCAGCGGAGGGGGCGTGGGCTACGAGCAGTACTTC.

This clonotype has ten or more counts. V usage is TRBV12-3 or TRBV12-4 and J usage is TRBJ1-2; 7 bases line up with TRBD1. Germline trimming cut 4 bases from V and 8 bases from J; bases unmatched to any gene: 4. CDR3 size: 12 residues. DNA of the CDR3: TGTGCCAGCAGTTCCCAGGGGGGGGGCTACACCTTC. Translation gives CASSSQGGGYTF.

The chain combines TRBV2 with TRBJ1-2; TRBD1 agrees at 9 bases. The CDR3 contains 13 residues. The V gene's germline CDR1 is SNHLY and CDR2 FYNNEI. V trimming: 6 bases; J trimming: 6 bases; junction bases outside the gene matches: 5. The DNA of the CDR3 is TGTGCCAGCAGAGAACAGGGGGCTGATGGCTACACCTTC. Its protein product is CASREQGADGYTF.

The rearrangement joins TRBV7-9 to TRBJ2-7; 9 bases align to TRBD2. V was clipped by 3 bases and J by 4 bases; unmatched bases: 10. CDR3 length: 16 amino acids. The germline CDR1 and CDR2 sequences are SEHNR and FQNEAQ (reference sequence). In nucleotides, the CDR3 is TGTGCCAGCAGCTTCCCGATAGCGGGGGACGCGTACGAGCAGTACTTC. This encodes CASSFPIAGDAYEQYF.

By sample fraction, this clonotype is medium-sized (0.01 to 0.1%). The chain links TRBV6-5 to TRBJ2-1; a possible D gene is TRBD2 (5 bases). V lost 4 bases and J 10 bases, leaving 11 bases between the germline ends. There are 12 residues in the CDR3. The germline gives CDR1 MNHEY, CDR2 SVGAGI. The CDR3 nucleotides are TGTGCCAGCAGTTCCGGGTGGGAGGAGCAGTTCTTC. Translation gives CASSSGWEEQFF.

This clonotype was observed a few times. Here the CDR3 reads CASSSRAQPPAAEQFF. CDR3 DNA sequence: TGTGCCAGCAGCTCACGGGCCCAGCCCCCGGCGGCTGAGCAGTTCTTC. The chain is built from TRBV7-3 and TRBJ2-1; D remains unclear. There are 16 residues in the CDR3. V was cut by 4 bases and J by 9 bases, with 22 bases left in between. From germline, CDR1 is SGHTA and CDR2 FQGTGA.

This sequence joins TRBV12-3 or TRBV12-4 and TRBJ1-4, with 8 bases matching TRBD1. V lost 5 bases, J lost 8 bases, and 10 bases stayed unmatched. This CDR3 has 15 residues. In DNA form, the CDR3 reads TGTGCCAGCAGTCAAGGAGACAGGGGCAGGGAAAAACTGTTTTTT. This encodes CASSQGDRGREKLFF.

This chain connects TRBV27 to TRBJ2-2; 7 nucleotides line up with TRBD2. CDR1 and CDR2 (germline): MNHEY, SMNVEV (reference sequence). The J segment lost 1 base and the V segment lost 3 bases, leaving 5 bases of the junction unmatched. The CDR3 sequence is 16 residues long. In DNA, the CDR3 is TGTGCCAGCAGTTTTGGGGGGGTAGGGAACACCGGGGAGCTGTTTTTT. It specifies CASSFGGVGNTGELFF.

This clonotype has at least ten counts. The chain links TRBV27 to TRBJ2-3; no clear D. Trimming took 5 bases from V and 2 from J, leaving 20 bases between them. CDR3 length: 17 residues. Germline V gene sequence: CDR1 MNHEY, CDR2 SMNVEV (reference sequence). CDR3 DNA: TGTGCCAGCAGTCCCGCAGCTTTAGGGTCTTACACAGATACGCAGTATTTT. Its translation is CASSPAALGSYTDTQYF.

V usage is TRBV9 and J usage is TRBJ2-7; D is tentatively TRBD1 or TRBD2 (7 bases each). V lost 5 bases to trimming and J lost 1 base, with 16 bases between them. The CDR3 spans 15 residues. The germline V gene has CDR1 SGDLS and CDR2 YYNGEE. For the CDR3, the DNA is TGTGCCAGCAGTCCGGGGGGACAGATATCCTACGAGCAGTACTTC. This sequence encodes CASSPGGQISYEQYF. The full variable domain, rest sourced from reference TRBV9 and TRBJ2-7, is DSGVTQTPKHLITATGQRVTLRCSPRSGDLSVYWYQQSLDQGLQFLIQYYNGEERAKGNILERFSAQQFPDLHSELNLSSLELGDSALYFCASSPGGQISYEQYFGPGTRLTVT.

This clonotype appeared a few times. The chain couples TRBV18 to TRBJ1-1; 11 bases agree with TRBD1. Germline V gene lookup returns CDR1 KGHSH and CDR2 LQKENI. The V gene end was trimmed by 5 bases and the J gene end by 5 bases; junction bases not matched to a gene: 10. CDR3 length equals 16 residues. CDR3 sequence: CASSSVGQGAVTEAFF. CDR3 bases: TGTGCCAGCTCATCCGTCGGACAGGGGGCGGTAACTGAAGCTTTCTTT.

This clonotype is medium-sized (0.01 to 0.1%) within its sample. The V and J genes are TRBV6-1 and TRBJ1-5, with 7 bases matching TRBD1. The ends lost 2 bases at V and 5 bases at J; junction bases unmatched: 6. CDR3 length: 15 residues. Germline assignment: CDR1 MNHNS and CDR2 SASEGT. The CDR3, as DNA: TGTGCCAGCAGTGAATTCGCGGGACAGCATCAGCCCCAGCATTTT. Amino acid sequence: CASSEFAGQHQPQHF.

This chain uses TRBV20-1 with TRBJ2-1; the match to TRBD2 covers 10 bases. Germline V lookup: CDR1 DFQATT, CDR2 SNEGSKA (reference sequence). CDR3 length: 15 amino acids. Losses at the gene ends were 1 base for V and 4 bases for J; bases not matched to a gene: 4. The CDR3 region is CSARGLAGVYNEQFF. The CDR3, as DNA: TGCAGTGCTAGAGGCCTAGCGGGGGTGTACAATGAGCAGTTCTTC.

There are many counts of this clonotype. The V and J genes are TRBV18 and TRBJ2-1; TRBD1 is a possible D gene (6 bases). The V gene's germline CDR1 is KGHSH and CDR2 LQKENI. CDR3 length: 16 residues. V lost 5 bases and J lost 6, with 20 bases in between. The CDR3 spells CASSYNLAQGPNEQFF. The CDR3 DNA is TGTGCCAGCTCATATAATTTGGCACAGGGCCCCAATGAGCAGTTCTTC.

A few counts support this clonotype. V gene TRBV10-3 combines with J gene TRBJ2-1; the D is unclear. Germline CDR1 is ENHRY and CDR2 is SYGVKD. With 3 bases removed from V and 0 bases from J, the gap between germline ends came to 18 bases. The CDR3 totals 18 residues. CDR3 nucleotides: TGTGCCATCAGTGAAAACCCGGACCCTGCTGGCTCCTACAATGAGCAGTTCTTC. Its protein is CAISENPDPAGSYNEQFF.

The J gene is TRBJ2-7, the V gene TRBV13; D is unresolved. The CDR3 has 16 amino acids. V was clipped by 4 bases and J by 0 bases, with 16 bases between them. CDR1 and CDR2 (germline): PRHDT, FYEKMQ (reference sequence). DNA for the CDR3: TGTGCCAGCAGCTCCCTTGTGGAAAGTTCCTCCTACGAGCAGTACTTC. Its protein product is CASSSLVESSSYEQYF.

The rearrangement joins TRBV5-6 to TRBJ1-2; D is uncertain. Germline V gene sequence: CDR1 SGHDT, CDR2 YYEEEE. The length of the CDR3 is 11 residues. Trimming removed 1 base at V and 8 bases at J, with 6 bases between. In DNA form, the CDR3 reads TGTGCCAGCAGCTTGACGGGAGGCTACACCTTC. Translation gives CASSLTGGYTF.

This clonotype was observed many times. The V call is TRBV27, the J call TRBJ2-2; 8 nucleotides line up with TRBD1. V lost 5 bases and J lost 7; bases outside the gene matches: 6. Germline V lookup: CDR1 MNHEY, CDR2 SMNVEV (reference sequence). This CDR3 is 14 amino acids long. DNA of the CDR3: TGTGCCAGCAGTCCCTGGACAGGGAACGGGGAGCTGTTTTTT. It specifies CASSPWTGNGELFF.

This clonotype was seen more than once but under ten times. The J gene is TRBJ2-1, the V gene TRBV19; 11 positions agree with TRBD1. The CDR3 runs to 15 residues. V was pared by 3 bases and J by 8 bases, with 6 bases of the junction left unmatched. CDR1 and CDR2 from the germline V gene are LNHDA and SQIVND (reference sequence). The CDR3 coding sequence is TGTGCCAGTAGTATTTCCGGGACAGGGGGATATGAGCAGTTCTTC. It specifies CASSISGTGGYEQFF.

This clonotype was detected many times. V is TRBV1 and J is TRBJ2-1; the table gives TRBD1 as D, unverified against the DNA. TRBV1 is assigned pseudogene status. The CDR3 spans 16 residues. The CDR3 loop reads CTSSQDSGTGYNEQFF. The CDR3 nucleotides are TGCACCAGCAGCCAAGATTCGGGGACTGGGTACAATGAGCAGTTCTTC.

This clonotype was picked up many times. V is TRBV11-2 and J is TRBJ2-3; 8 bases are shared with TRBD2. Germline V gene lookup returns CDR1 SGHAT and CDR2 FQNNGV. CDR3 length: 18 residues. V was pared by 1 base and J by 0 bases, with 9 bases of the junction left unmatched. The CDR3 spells CASSLGRGAGVSTDTQYF. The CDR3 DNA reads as TGTGCCAGCAGCTTAGGTCGGGGAGCGGGGGTCAGCACAGATACGCAGTATTTT. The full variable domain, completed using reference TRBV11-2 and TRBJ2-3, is EAGVAQSPRYKIIEKRQSVAFWCNPISGHATLYWYQQILGQGPKLLIQFQNNGVVDDSQLPKDRFSAERLKGVDSTLKIQPAKLEDSAVYLCASSLGRGAGVSTDTQYFGPGTRLTVL.

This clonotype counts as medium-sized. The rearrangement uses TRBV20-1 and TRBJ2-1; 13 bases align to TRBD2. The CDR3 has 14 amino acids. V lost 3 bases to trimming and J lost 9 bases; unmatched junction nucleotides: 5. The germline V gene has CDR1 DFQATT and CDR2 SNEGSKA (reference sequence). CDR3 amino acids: CSASKLAGGREQFF. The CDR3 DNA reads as TGCAGTGCTAGTAAACTAGCGGGGGGGCGTGAGCAGTTCTTC.

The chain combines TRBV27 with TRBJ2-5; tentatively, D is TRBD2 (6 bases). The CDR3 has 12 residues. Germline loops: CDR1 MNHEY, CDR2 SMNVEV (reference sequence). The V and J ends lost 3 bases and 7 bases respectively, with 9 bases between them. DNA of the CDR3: TGTGCCAGCAGTTTTAACGGGAGGACCCAGTACTTC. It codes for CASSFNGRTQYF.

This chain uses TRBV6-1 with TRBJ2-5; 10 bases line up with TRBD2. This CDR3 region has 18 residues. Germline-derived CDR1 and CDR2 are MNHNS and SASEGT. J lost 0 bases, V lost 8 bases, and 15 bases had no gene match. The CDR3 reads CASEEGLAGAKYQETQYF. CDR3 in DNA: TGTGCCAGCGAGGAAGGGCTAGCGGGGGCCAAGTACCAAGAGACCCAGTACTTC.

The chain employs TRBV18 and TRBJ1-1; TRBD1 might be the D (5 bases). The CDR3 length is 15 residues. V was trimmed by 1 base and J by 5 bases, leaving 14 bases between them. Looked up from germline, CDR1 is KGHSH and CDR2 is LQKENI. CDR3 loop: CASSPQGIQGTEAFF. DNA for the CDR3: TGTGCCAGCTCACCACAGGGTATCCAGGGAACTGAAGCTTTCTTT. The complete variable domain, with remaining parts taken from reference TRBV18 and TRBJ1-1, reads NAGVMQNPRHLVRRRGQEARLRCSPMKGHSHVYWYRQLPEEGLKFMVYLQKENIIDESGMPKERFSAEFPKEGPSILRIQQVVRGDSAAYFCASSPQGIQGTEAFFGQGTRLTVV.

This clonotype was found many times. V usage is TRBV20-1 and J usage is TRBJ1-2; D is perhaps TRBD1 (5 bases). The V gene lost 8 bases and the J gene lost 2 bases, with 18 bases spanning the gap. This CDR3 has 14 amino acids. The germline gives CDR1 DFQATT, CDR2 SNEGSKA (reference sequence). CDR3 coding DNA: TGCAGTACCTTGGGGGGGTCGGGAAACTATGGCTACACCTTC. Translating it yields CSTLGGSGNYGYTF.

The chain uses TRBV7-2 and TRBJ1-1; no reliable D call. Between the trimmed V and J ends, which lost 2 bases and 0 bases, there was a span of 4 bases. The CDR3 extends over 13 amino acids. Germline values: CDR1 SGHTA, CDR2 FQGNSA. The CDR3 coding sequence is TGTGCCAGCAGCTTAACTGTGAACACTGAAGCTTTCTTT. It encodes CASSLTVNTEAFF. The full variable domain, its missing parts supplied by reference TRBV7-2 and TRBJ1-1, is GAGVSQSPSNKVTEKGKDVELRCDPISGHTALYWYRQSLGQGLEFLIYFQGNSAPDKSGLPSDRFSAERTGGSVSTLTIQRTQQEDSAVYLCASSLTVNTEAFFGQGTRLTVV.

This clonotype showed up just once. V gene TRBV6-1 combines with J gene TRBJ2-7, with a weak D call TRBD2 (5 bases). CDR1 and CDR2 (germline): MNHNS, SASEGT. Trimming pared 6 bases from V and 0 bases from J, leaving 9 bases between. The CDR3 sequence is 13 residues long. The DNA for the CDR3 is TGTGCCAGCAGCAGCGGATTCTCCTACGAGCAGTACTTC. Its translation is CASSSGFSYEQYF.